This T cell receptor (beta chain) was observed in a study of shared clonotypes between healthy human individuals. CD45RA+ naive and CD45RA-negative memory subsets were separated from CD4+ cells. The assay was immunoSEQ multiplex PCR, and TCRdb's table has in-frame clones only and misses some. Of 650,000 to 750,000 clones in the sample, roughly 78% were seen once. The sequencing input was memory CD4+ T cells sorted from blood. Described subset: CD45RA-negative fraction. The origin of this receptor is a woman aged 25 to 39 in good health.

Here the CDR3 reads CASSYSWSGGTGELFF. The CDR3 DNA sequence: TGTGCCAGCAGTTACTCGTGGTCGGGAGGAACCGGGGAGCTGTTTTTT. The chain is built from TRBV6-6 and TRBJ2-2; 7 bases align to TRBD2. Germline CDR1 MNHNY, CDR2 SVGAGI (reference sequence). V shed 0 bases, J shed 5 bases, and the junction held 6 bases outside the gene matches. The CDR3 spans 16 residues.